These 17 T cell receptor beta chains came from one sample sequenced in a study of T cells in Graves' hyperthyroidism and ophthalmopathy. Amplification of TCR beta CDR3 regions was performed using RNA transcripts as template. The HTBI primer set drove a first-round RT-PCR of the TCR CDR3. TCRdb passed the multiplex PCR reads through MiXCR, listing each CDR3 protein once. The sample gives some 300,000 distinct CDR3 sequences, about 14% of which show up once; more than 7.5% is in the top ten. The sample was blood. These receptors all stem from a woman aged 25 to 39 with Graves' hyperthyroidism that later progressed to Graves' ophthalmopathy.

This clonotype was counted between two and nine times. This chain joins TRBV5-6 and TRBJ2-3; no clear D. This CDR3 contains 14 residues. Trimming took off 3 bases at V and 2 bases at J, with 10 bases between the two ends. The V gene's germline CDR1 is SGHDT and CDR2 YYEEEE. The CDR3 is CASSSSPLTDTQYF. The CDR3 nucleotides are TGTGCCAGCAGCTCTAGTCCCCTCACAGATACGCAGTATTTT.

The CDR3 DNA sequence: TGTGCCAGCAGCTCTTGGACTAGCGGGGACCAAGAGACCCAGTACTTC. Encoded protein: CASSSWTSGDQETQYF. The chain has TRBV7-2 and TRBJ2-5; TRBD2 matches 12 bases. Germline V CDR1 and CDR2: SGHTA, FQGNSA. This CDR3 region has 16 residues. The V gene end was trimmed by 4 bases and the J gene end by 0 bases; junction bases not matched to a gene: 3.

This clonotype was found many times. The CDR3 reads CASSLRRNIQYF. CDR3 in DNA: TGTGCCAGCAGTTTGAGGAGGAACATTCAGTACTTC. The V and J genes are TRBV12-3 or TRBV12-4 and TRBJ2-4, with D maybe TRBD2 (5 bases). The CDR3 extends over 12 amino acids. V lost 3 bases, J lost 7 bases, and 7 bases lay in between.

This clonotype was observed at least ten times. This chain joins TRBV12-3 or TRBV12-4 and TRBJ1-1, with a possible D match to TRBD1 (5 bases). The CDR3 runs 15 residues. With 6 bases removed from V and 0 bases from J, the gap between germline ends came to 14 bases. The CDR3 DNA reads as TGTGCCAGCAGGACACCGGGACGGCTGAACACTGAAGCTTTCTTT. Amino acids: CASRTPGRLNTEAFF.

In this sample, this clonotype turned up many times. The V and J genes are TRBV7-3 and TRBJ2-1, with a weak D call TRBD2 (6 bases). With 1 base removed from V and 8 bases from J, the gap between germline ends came to 15 bases. The CDR3 is 15 residues long. Per germline, CDR1 SGHTA and CDR2 FQGTGA. CDR3 in amino acids: CASSLMGTPGHEQFF. In DNA, the CDR3 is TGTGCCAGCAGCTTAATGGGGACTCCAGGCCATGAGCAGTTCTTC.

This clonotype was seen at least ten times. This chain joins TRBV6-6 and TRBJ2-7; D remains unclear. Germline assignment: CDR1 MNHNY and CDR2 SVGAGI (reference sequence). The V end lost 2 bases, the J end lost 3 bases, and 11 bases lay between the germline ends. The CDR3 is 14 residues long. This CDR3 is CASSYSGADYEQYF. The CDR3 DNA reads as TGTGCCAGCAGTTACAGTGGTGCTGACTACGAGCAGTACTTC.

At least ten counts were recorded for this clonotype. The chain combines TRBV28 with TRBJ2-5, with TRBD1 matching over 8 bases. With V trimmed by 6 bases and J by 1 base, 10 bases remained unmatched. CDR1 and CDR2 from the germline V gene are MDHEN and SYDVKM. CDR3 size: 16 residues. The CDR3 nucleotides are TGTGCCAGCAGGCCGCCCAGGGGGCGGTTCCAAGAGACCCAGTACTTC. Translation gives CASRPPRGRFQETQYF.

This rearrangement joins TRBV19 to TRBJ1-2, with D possibly matching TRBD1 (5 bases). From germline, CDR1 is LNHDA and CDR2 SQIVND (reference sequence). The CDR3 totals 14 residues. V lost 5 bases and J 7 bases, leaving 17 bases between the germline ends. CDR3 residues: CASSPVGGSGGYTF. DNA for the CDR3: TGTGCCAGTAGTCCCGTGGGGGGATCGGGTGGCTACACCTTC.

This clonotype was seen many times. The gene calls are TRBV24-1 and TRBJ1-2; a weak D match, TRBD1 (6 bases). The V end lost 3 bases, the J end lost 8 bases, and 12 bases lay between the germline ends. CDR1 is KGHDR and CDR2 is SFDVKD in the germline V gene. The length of the CDR3 is 13 residues. As DNA, the CDR3 is TGTGCCACCAGTGATACACAGGGTCGCGGCTACACCTTC. Translation: CATSDTQGRGYTF.

This clonotype was observed at least ten times. J is TRBJ2-5 and V is TRBV2, with D maybe TRBD2 (5 bases). Per germline, CDR1 SNHLY and CDR2 FYNNEI. V was cut by 1 base and J by 4 bases, with 16 bases left in between. The CDR3 runs 16 residues. CDR3: CASSEEQRISPETQYF. For the CDR3, the DNA is TGTGCCAGCAGTGAAGAGCAGCGGATCAGCCCAGAGACCCAGTACTTC. Looking up the rest from reference TRBV2 and TRBJ2-5 gives the full variable domain: EPEVTQTPSHQVTQMGQEVILRCVPISNHLYFYWYRQILGQKVEFLVSFYNNEISEKSEIFDDQFSVERPDGSNFTLKIRSTKLEDSAMYFCASSEEQRISPETQYFGPGTRLLVL.

The J gene is TRBJ1-6, the V gene TRBV19; possible D gene TRBD1, 5 bases. CDR1 and CDR2 from the germline V gene are LNHDA and SQIVND (reference sequence). CDR3 length equals 14 residues. V was clipped by 7 bases and J by 14 bases, with 21 bases between them. In DNA, the CDR3 is TGTGCCAGTAAGGTTTCGGGGCAAGAGGGATCCCTCCACTTT. This codes for CASKVSGQEGSLHF.

In its sample, this clonotype was seen many times. The V call is TRBV28, the J call TRBJ2-7; a possible D gene is TRBD2 (5 bases). Trimming removed 4 bases at V and 0 bases at J, with 16 bases between. The germline V gene encodes CDR1 MDHEN and CDR2 SYDVKM. The CDR3 loop spans 16 amino acids. This CDR3 is CASSSLRRVSSYEQYF. Here the CDR3 DNA reads TGTGCCAGCAGTTCGTTACGGCGGGTGAGCTCCTACGAGCAGTACTTC.

The rearrangement uses TRBV5-1 and TRBJ2-3; D may match TRBD1 or TRBD2 (6 bases each). Germline V CDR1 and CDR2: SGHRS, YFSETQ. Trimming removed 4 bases at V and 6 bases at J, with 15 bases between. This CDR3 region has 14 residues. The DNA of the CDR3 is TGCGCCAGCAGCGGGACTCCAAGGGGGGATACGCAGTATTTT. Residues: CASSGTPRGDTQYF.

This clonotype was detected many times. The gene calls are TRBV7-9 and TRBJ2-5, with no clear D. The germline V gene has CDR1 SEHNR and CDR2 FQNEAQ (reference sequence). This CDR3 spans 12 amino acids. Deletions cut 8 bases from V and 13 bases from J, with 20 bases between. The CDR3: CASETGEGAPYF. CDR3 DNA: TGTGCCAGCGAGACGGGTGAAGGTGCTCCGTACTTC. The whole variable domain, remainder taken from reference TRBV7-9 and TRBJ2-5, is DTGVSQNPRHKITKRGQNVTFRCDPISEHNRLYWYRQTLGQGPEFLTYFQNEAQLEKSRLLSDRFSAERPKGSFSTLEIQRTEQGDSAMYLCASETGEGAPYFGPGTRLLVL.

This clonotype was counted many times. The genes are TRBV28 and TRBJ2-5, with TRBD1 as a possible D gene (5 bases). The V end lost 5 bases, the J end lost 4 bases, and 14 bases lay between the germline ends. The CDR3 length is 14 residues. Looked up from germline, CDR1 is MDHEN and CDR2 is SYDVKM. The CDR3 DNA reads TGTGCCAGCAGTCCTTCAGGGATCGGAGAGACCCAGTACTTC. Encoded protein: CASSPSGIGETQYF.

The chain employs TRBV5-4 and TRBJ2-1; D gene unclear. Trimming removed 0 bases at V and 10 bases at J, with 8 bases between. In germline, CDR1 is SGHNT, CDR2 YYREEE (reference sequence). The CDR3 totals 12 residues. The CDR3, as DNA: TGTGCCAGCAGCTTGGAACAGCGCGAGCAGTTCTTC. This encodes CASSLEQREQFF.

This clonotype has at least ten counts. The chain is built from TRBV20-1 and TRBJ2-2; D gene ambiguous. Trimming took 3 bases from V and 6 from J, leaving 5 bases between them. The CDR3 has 11 residues. CDR1 DFQATT and CDR2 SNEGSKA come from the germline V gene (reference sequence). CDR3 DNA: TGCAGTGCTAGCAAATCCGGGGAGCTGTTTTTT. Translating gives CSASKSGELFF.